The 3 T cell receptor beta chains listed next were all sequenced from one sample in a study of T-cell reconstitution after alpha-beta-depleted transplantation in children. Unique molecular identifiers were used to barcode this TCRbeta library. From the PCR reads, TCRdb called clonotypes with MiXCR, one entry per CDR3 protein. The repertoire includes about 150,000 distinct CDR3 sequences, about 9% of them detected once, and roughly 20% sits in the top ten. The sequencing here drew on PBMCs, mostly from graft donor cells, taken 180 days after TCRalphabeta/CD19-depleted stem cell transplant. The receptor set was obtained from a female patient aged 2-9 years who had a stem cell transplant for congenital amegakaryocytic thrombocytopenia, so the T cells may come from the graft donor.

The chain couples TRBV7-3 to TRBJ2-1; no clear D gene. The CDR3 contains 14 residues. V was trimmed by 5 bases and J by 5 bases, leaving 13 bases between them. CDR1 and CDR2 (germline): SGHTA, FQGTGA. The CDR3 region is CASSQAGSNNEQFF. The CDR3 nucleotides are TGTGCCAGCAGCCAAGCCGGGTCCAACAATGAGCAGTTCTTC.

V gene TRBV7-4 combines with J gene TRBJ1-4, with TRBD1 as a possible D gene (6 bases). Trimming took 0 bases from V and 5 from J, leaving 10 bases between them. CDR1 SGHVT and CDR2 SQSDAQ come from the germline V gene. This CDR3 has 15 amino acids. CDR3 DNA: TGTGCCAGCAGCTTAGCATGGGGGGGCAATGAAAAACTGTTTTTT. Its protein product is CASSLAWGGNEKLFF. Variable domain in full (rest from reference TRBV7-4 and TRBJ1-4): GAGVSQSPRYKVAKRGRDVALRCDSISGHVTLYWYRQTLGQGSEVLTYSQSDAQRDKSGRPSGRFSAERPERSVSTLKIQRTEQGDSAVYLCASSLAWGGNEKLFFGSGTQLSVL.

This clonotype has a count of ten or more. The V call is TRBV12-3 or TRBV12-4, the J call TRBJ1-1; D unclear. V shed 5 bases and J shed 8 bases, with 18 bases lying between them. There are 14 residues in the CDR3. CDR3 in DNA: TGTGCCAGCAGTCTGACGGACGGTAGAGGAGAAGCTTTCTTT. It specifies CASSLTDGRGEAFF.